The 30 T cell receptor beta chains below come from one sample, sequenced in a study of CD8+ T cells in alopecia areata. The sequencing template was cDNA reverse transcribed from extracted RNA. Data came from immunoSEQ multiplex PCR; TCRdb stores just in-frame clones and leaves some out. The sample lists around 190,000 clones, around 50% occurring once. Sequences were obtained from CD8+ T cells sorted from blood. These receptors were obtained from a human donor in good health.

The J gene is TRBJ1-2, the V gene TRBV29-1; D perhaps matches TRBD1 (6 bases). V gave up 1 base and J gave up 4 bases, with 13 bases separating them. Germline CDR1 is SQVTM and CDR2 is ANQGSEA. CDR3 length: 14 amino acids. The CDR3 sequence is CSVEGGRGGYGYTF. DNA of the CDR3: TGCAGCGTTGAAGGGGGCAGGGGCGGCTATGGCTACACCTTC.

This chain uses TRBV4-1 with TRBJ1-2, with 7 bases aligning to TRBD1. The CDR3 is 14 residues long. Germline CDR1 reads MGHRA; CDR2 reads YSYEKL. The V segment lost 3 bases and the J segment 6 bases; nucleotides outside the gene matches: 7. CDR3 DNA sequence: TGCGCCAGCAGCCAGGCGGGAAGGGGGCATGGCTACACCTTC. Translated: CASSQAGRGHGYTF.

The chain is built from TRBV28 and TRBJ2-7, with TRBD1 matching 10 bases. CDR1 is MDHEN, CDR2 SYDVKM, per germline. V gave up 5 bases and J gave up 6 bases; unmatched junction bases: 10. The CDR3 runs to 15 residues. The CDR3 DNA reads TGTGCCAGCAGTCTAGTACCGGGACAGGGGTTCGAGCAGTACTTC. Translated: CASSLVPGQGFEQYF. The full variable domain, in which reference TRBV28 and TRBJ2-7 provide the parts outside the CDR3, is DVKVTQSSRYLVKRTGEKVFLECVQDMDHENMFWYRQDPGLGLRLIYFSYDVKMKEKGDIPEGYSVSREKKERFSLILESASTNQTSMYLCASSLVPGQGFEQYFGPGTRLTVT.

The chain links TRBV27 to TRBJ2-5; weak D call: TRBD1 (5 bases). Germline V gene data show CDR1 as MNHEY and CDR2 as SMNVEV (reference sequence). Trimming took 8 bases from V and 3 from J, leaving 16 bases between them. The CDR3 spans 14 residues. Here the CDR3 reads CASGIERGKETQYF. In nucleotides, the CDR3 is TGTGCCAGCGGTATAGAAAGGGGAAAAGAGACCCAGTACTTC.

This clone was counted only a few times. This chain's CDR3 is CASSFAMGSVTQYF. The CDR3 coding sequence is TGTGCCAGCAGCTTCGCAATGGGTAGTGTGACCCAGTACTTC. The chain carries TRBV5-4 and TRBJ2-5; D remains unclear. Germline CDR1 is SGHNT and CDR2 is YYREEE (reference sequence). There are 14 residues in the CDR3. V was cut by 2 bases and J by 7 bases, with 15 bases left in between.

This clone has a handful of counts. This rearrangement joins TRBV13 to TRBJ1-1, with 8 bases that match TRBD1. This CDR3 comprises 15 residues. The trim removed 4 bases at V and 5 bases at J, leaving 9 bases unmatched. Looked up from germline, CDR1 is PRHDT and CDR2 is FYEKMQ (reference sequence). CDR3 loop: CASSSRTGMRTEAFF. CDR3 bases: TGTGCCAGCAGCTCTCGGACAGGGATGCGAACTGAAGCTTTCTTT.

The chain carries TRBV4-2 and TRBJ2-3; 9 nucleotides match TRBD2. The CDR3 contains 15 residues. J gave up 4 bases and V 0 bases, and 2 bases lay outside the gene matches. Germline CDR1 reads LGHNA; CDR2 reads YNFKEQ. The CDR3 loop is CASSQDGGGADTQYF. In DNA form, the CDR3 reads TGTGCCAGCAGCCAAGACGGCGGGGGGGCAGATACGCAGTATTTT.

This clone has a handful of counts. This chain links TRBV13 with TRBJ1-2; unclear D gene. CDR3 size: 14 residues. CDR1 and CDR2 (germline): PRHDT, FYEKMQ (reference sequence). Deletions cut 0 bases from V and 4 bases from J, with 9 bases between. The CDR3 bases are TGTGCCAGCAGCTTAGGTCCCCGCAGCTATGGCTACACCTTC. Its translation: CASSLGPRSYGYTF.

J is TRBJ1-2 and V is TRBV5-4; TRBD1 agrees at 7 bases. The germline V gene encodes CDR1 SGHNT and CDR2 YYREEE (reference sequence). The CDR3 spans 14 residues. With V trimmed by 3 bases and J by 6 bases, 8 bases remained unmatched. The chain's CDR3 is CASSSGGQPDGYTF. The CDR3 nucleotides read TGTGCCAGCAGCTCGGGGGGACAGCCTGATGGCTACACCTTC.

The chain uses TRBV27 and TRBJ1-2, with unresolved D. This CDR3 is 13 amino acids long. The V gene's germline CDR1 is MNHEY and CDR2 SMNVEV (reference sequence). V lost 2 bases, J lost 2 bases, and 6 bases lay in between. In DNA form, the CDR3 reads TGTGCCAGCAGTTTAAGTCGGAACTATGGCTACACCTTC. It codes for CASSLSRNYGYTF.

This clone was observed a few times. This chain joins TRBV5-6 and TRBJ1-1; D call uncertain. V lost 4 bases and J lost 5, with 12 bases in between. The germline V gene encodes CDR1 SGHDT and CDR2 YYEEEE. The CDR3 runs to 13 residues. The CDR3 coding sequence is TGTGCCAGCAGCCTGTTACTAGAGACTGAAGCTTTCTTT. It translates to CASSLLLETEAFF.

The table lists this clone with a count of one. CDR3 residues: CSVEWGAGGQADTQYF. DNA of the CDR3: TGCAGCGTTGAATGGGGAGCGGGGGGGCAGGCAGATACGCAGTATTTT. J is TRBJ2-3 and V is TRBV29-1, with 10 bases matching TRBD2. The CDR3 loop spans 16 amino acids. Germline V gives CDR1 SQVTM, CDR2 ANQGSEA. Germline trimming cut 2 bases from V and 4 bases from J; bases unmatched to any gene: 9.

The CDR3 DNA sequence: TGTGCCAGCAGTTTATCATGGGGGGCGAAAGATGGCTACACCTTC. Translated, it gives CASSLSWGAKDGYTF. This chain connects TRBV27 to TRBJ1-2; tentatively, D is TRBD1 (6 bases). The V gene's germline CDR1 is MNHEY and CDR2 SMNVEV (reference sequence). Trimming removed 0 bases from V and 6 bases from J, with 14 bases in between. CDR3 size: 15 residues.

In nucleotides, the CDR3 is TGTGCCTGGAGTCCCAGGACAGGGGGCGCAGATACGCAGTATTTT. Translated, it gives CAWSPRTGGADTQYF. The chain employs TRBV30 and TRBJ2-3; TRBD1 aligns across 11 bases. The CDR3 has 15 residues. The germline V gene encodes CDR1 GTSNPN and CDR2 SVGIG (reference sequence). After removal of 2 bases from V and 4 bases from J, the junction contained 5 bases not matched to a gene.

The table lists this clone with a few counts. The chain uses TRBV27 and TRBJ1-5; D unclear. The CDR3 is made up of 15 amino acids. Trimming stripped 3 bases from V and 4 bases from J, with 13 bases between. Germline loops: CDR1 MNHEY, CDR2 SMNVEV (reference sequence). The CDR3 DNA follows: TGTGCCAGCAGTTTTTGGGGAGGGAGTAATCAGCCCCAGCATTTT. This encodes CASSFWGGSNQPQHF.

This rearrangement joins TRBV4-1 to TRBJ2-4, with D possibly TRBD2 on 5 matching bases. CDR1 and CDR2 (germline): MGHRA, YSYEKL. This CDR3 region has 14 residues. Trimming removed 6 bases from V and 6 bases from J, with 15 bases in between. The CDR3 sequence is CASRSSGKGNIQYF. The CDR3 nucleotides are TGCGCCAGCAGGTCATCGGGGAAAGGAAACATTCAGTACTTC.

The gene calls are TRBV5-6 and TRBJ2-1, with 9 bases lining up with TRBD1. This CDR3 comprises 12 residues. V dropped 0 bases and J dropped 15; count of bases not matched to a gene: 4. Germline V gene sequence: CDR1 SGHDT, CDR2 YYEEEE. CDR3 nucleotides: TGTGCCAGCAGCTTGGTATGGGGACAGGGGTTCTTC. Its protein is CASSLVWGQGFF.

This clone has more than one count but fewer than ten. This chain links TRBV4-2 with TRBJ2-7; 11 bases are a match to TRBD2. The ends lost 0 bases at V and 7 bases at J; junction bases unmatched: 5. CDR1 is LGHNA and CDR2 is YNFKEQ in the germline V gene. The CDR3 has 15 amino acids. CDR3 sequence reads: CASSQDSGGAQEQYF. The CDR3 DNA sequence: TGTGCCAGCAGCCAAGATAGCGGGGGGGCGCAGGAGCAGTACTTC.

The genes are TRBV4-1 and TRBJ1-6, with 8 bases lining up with TRBD1. The V and J ends lost 4 bases and 3 bases, in that order; junction bases with no gene match: 5. Germline CDR1 and CDR2: MGHRA and YSYEKL. The length of the CDR3 is 16 residues. CDR3 region: CASSRRDRIYNSPLHF. In DNA, the CDR3 is TGCGCCAGCAGCCGCCGGGACAGGATCTATAATTCACCCCTCCACTTT.

Written as DNA, the CDR3 is TGTGCCAGCAGCGTAGCTTCTAGCGGGGGATCTAGCACAGATACGCAGTATTTT. Translating gives CASSVASSGGSSTDTQYF. The J gene is TRBJ2-3, the V gene TRBV9; TRBD2 matches 10 bases. From germline, CDR1 is SGDLS and CDR2 YYNGEE. Losses at the gene ends were 0 bases for V and 0 bases for J; bases not matched to a gene: 7. The CDR3 has 18 residues.

This clone appeared a few times. In DNA, the CDR3 is TGCAGCGTGAATTGGAGTTACGAGCAGTACTTC. Translation gives CSVNWSYEQYF. The chain uses TRBV29-1 and TRBJ2-7, with D unresolved. The germline gives CDR1 SQVTM, CDR2 ANQGSEA. V gave up 6 bases and J gave up 4 bases, with 10 bases separating them. This CDR3 region has 11 residues.

This clone was found a few times. The rearrangement joins TRBV7-9 to TRBJ1-1, with D possibly matching TRBD1 (6 bases). Per the germline V gene, CDR1 is SEHNR and CDR2 is FQNEAQ (reference sequence). V was pared by 1 base and J by 0 bases, with 15 bases between. The CDR3 totals 17 residues. CDR3 sequence (DNA): TGTGCCAGCAGCTTAGATGGGGCAGGGGTCATGAACACTGAAGCTTTCTTT. It specifies CASSLDGAGVMNTEAFF.

This clone has more than one count but fewer than ten. The chain joins TRBV6-5 to TRBJ1-2; 9 bases line up with TRBD1. Germline trimming cut 0 bases from V and 4 bases from J; bases unmatched to any gene: 0. Germline V gene lookup returns CDR1 MNHEY and CDR2 SVGAGI. The CDR3 spans 14 residues. The CDR3 sequence is CASSYSTGGYGYTF. CDR3 nucleotide sequence: TGTGCCAGCAGTTACTCGACAGGGGGCTATGGCTACACCTTC.

This chain links TRBV5-1 with TRBJ2-7; no reliable D call. V was clipped by 0 bases and J by 1 base, with 11 bases between them. This CDR3 comprises 15 residues. Germline V lookup: CDR1 SGHRS, CDR2 YFSETQ. CDR3 DNA sequence: TGCGCCAGCAGCTTGGAGGATCAGATTTCCTACGAGCAGTACTTC. Translated, it gives CASSLEDQISYEQYF.

This clone was seen only a few times. V usage is TRBV7-9 and J usage is TRBJ1-1; 9 bases align to TRBD1. CDR1 is SEHNR, CDR2 FQNEAQ, per germline (reference sequence). The junction had 10 bases not matched to a gene; V was cut back by 6 bases and J by 8 bases. The CDR3 contains 14 residues. The CDR3 here is CASSLGQGISEAFF. The CDR3 DNA is TGTGCCAGCAGTCTGGGACAGGGAATCTCGGAAGCTTTCTTT.

The chain joins TRBV18 to TRBJ2-5, with D perhaps TRBD1 or TRBD2 (6 bases each). Germline V gene lookup returns CDR1 KGHSH and CDR2 LQKENI. The germline V and J ends were trimmed by 3 bases and 5 bases, with 13 bases remaining between them. The CDR3 has 14 residues. The CDR3 loop is CASSPPRGVETQYF. The CDR3 nucleotides are TGTGCCAGCTCACCTCCAAGGGGGGTCGAGACCCAGTACTTC. The full variable domain, its missing parts supplied by reference TRBV18 and TRBJ2-5, is NAGVMQNPRHLVRRRGQEARLRCSPMKGHSHVYWYRQLPEEGLKFMVYLQKENIIDESGMPKERFSAEFPKEGPSILRIQQVVRGDSAAYFCASSPPRGVETQYFGPGTRLLVL.

The chain employs TRBV30 and TRBJ2-1; the match to TRBD1 covers 7 bases. Germline CDR1 and CDR2: GTSNPN and SVGIG (reference sequence). The CDR3 loop spans 15 amino acids. The trim removed 4 bases at V and 4 bases at J, leaving 10 bases unmatched. CDR3 region: CAWKEKQGPYNEQFF. The CDR3 DNA reads TGTGCCTGGAAGGAAAAACAGGGGCCTTACAATGAGCAGTTCTTC.

CDR3 residues: CASSPIDSPYGYTF. Written as DNA, the CDR3 is TGTGCCAGCAGTCCGATCGACAGCCCCTATGGCTACACCTTC. The rearrangement joins TRBV27 to TRBJ1-2, with TRBD1 as a possible D gene (5 bases). From germline, CDR1 is MNHEY and CDR2 SMNVEV (reference sequence). The V end lost 5 bases, the J end lost 4 bases, and 14 bases lay between the germline ends. The CDR3 sequence is 14 residues long.

This sequence joins TRBV28 and TRBJ2-1; TRBD2 matches 12 bases. The ends lost 6 bases at V and 6 bases at J; junction bases unmatched: 6. From germline, CDR1 is MDHEN and CDR2 SYDVKM. The CDR3 is made up of 15 amino acids. The CDR3 region is CASRLAGGRGNEQFF. DNA of the CDR3: TGTGCCAGCAGACTAGCGGGGGGACGAGGCAATGAGCAGTTCTTC.

In its sample, this clone was seen many times. This same CDR3 is encoded by further DNA sequences in the sample. This rearrangement joins TRBV5-6 to TRBJ1-5, with 7 bases lining up with TRBD1. The CDR3 is 15 residues long. J gave up 4 bases and V 0 bases, and 4 bases lay outside the gene matches. Germline V gene data show CDR1 as SGHDT and CDR2 as YYEEEE. CDR3 coding DNA: TGTGCCAGCAGCTTGGGACAGGGCCCAAATCAGCCCCAGCATTTT. Translating it yields CASSLGQGPNQPQHF.